The rows below give T cell receptor beta chains drawn from one sample of a study of radiation and T cells in renal cell carcinoma. TCRdb's copy holds only in-frame clones and misses some; the assay was immunoSEQ multiplex PCR. The data show about 83,000 clones, around 78% seen once. Here the sequenced sample was blood, taken from a patient whose treatment included radiotherapy and nephrectomy. The receptors come from a woman aged 60-75 years with renal cell carcinoma. The CDR3 runs from the conserved cysteine through the conserved F or W. A D gene is named only where the DNA matches it firmly. Part of the rows lack a size; the others show once, few, many or a class for expanded clones.

TGTGCCAGCTCACCACTCACAGGCACTGAAGCTTTCTTT	CASSPLTGTEAFF	-	TRBJ1-1	TRBV18	-
TGTGCCAGCAGCTTCGGGACAGGGGCAACTAATGAAAAACTGTTTTTT	CASSFGTGATNEKLFF	TRBD1	TRBJ1-4	TRBV5-6	-
TGTGCCAGCAGCCCAACCGGGACACCCTCGGAGACCCAGTACTTC	CASSPTGTPSETQYF	-	TRBJ2-5	TRBV7-3	-
TGTGCCAGCAGCTTATTTTCTTGGGGTAGTCAGGGGCAAGAGACCCAGTACTTC	CASSLFSWGSQGQETQYF	-	TRBJ2-5	TRBV7-2	-
TGCGCCAGCAGTCAAAAGGACTGGTTCACAAGACAAGACACTGAAGCTTTCTTT	CASSQKDWFTRQDTEAFF	-	TRBJ1-1	TRBV23-1	-
TGTGCCAGCAGCAACAGGGAATATAATTCACCCCTCCACTTT	CASSNREYNSPLHF	-	TRBJ1-6	TRBV21-1	-
TGTGCCAGCAGTGTCTTGGGTAGGGAAGAGACCCAGTACTTC	CASSVLGREETQYF	-	TRBJ2-5	TRBV2	once
TGTGCCAGCAGTTACTCGAGCCGGGGGGGCCGGGATGAGCAGTTCTTC	CASSYSSRGGRDEQFF	TRBD2	TRBJ2-1	TRBV6-5	-
TGTGCCAGCAGCGCCCAAGGGGCTCACACTGAAGCTTTCTTT	CASSAQGAHTEAFF	-	TRBJ1-1	TRBV7-3	-
TGTGCCAGCAGCTTGCGGGAGCCCCAGCATTTT	CASSLREPQHF	-	TRBJ1-5	TRBV5-8	-
TGTGCCAGCAGCTTATATGGGAGGGGACCGTACTTC	CASSLYGRGPYF	TRBD2	TRBJ2-7	TRBV7-2	-
TGTGCCAGCCGCCGACAGGGGAACACCGGGGAGCTGTTTTTT	CASRRQGNTGELFF	TRBD1	TRBJ2-2	TRBV6-1	-
TGTGCCAGCAGTTTCCGACAGGGACGGGCAAAACTGTTTTTT	CASSFRQGRAKLFF	TRBD1	TRBJ1-4	TRBV28	-
TGTGCCAGCAGCTCTAGCTTTGGTTTTGCTTACTACGAGCAGTACTTC	CASSSSFGFAYYEQYF	-	TRBJ2-7	TRBV7-2	few
TGCGCCAGCAGCCTAACAGGGGTGAGCAATCAGCCCCAGCATTTT	CASSLTGVSNQPQHF	TRBD1	TRBJ1-5	TRBV5-1	-
TGCGCCAGCAGCTCCGCTCCCACGGCCGGCTACACCTTC	CASSSAPTAGYTF	-	TRBJ1-2	TRBV5-1	few
TGTGCCAGCAGTTTAGAACTAGCGGGGTTCCAAGAGACCCAGTACTTC	CASSLELAGFQETQYF	TRBD2	TRBJ2-5	TRBV28	few
TGTGCCAGCAGCTCGGGACTAGCGGGGGGTTACGAGCAGTACTTC	CASSSGLAGGYEQYF	TRBD2	TRBJ2-7	TRBV5-8	few
TGCGCCAGCAGCCAAGTACCGGGACAGGGGACGACTTTCTTT	CASSQVPGQGTTFF	TRBD1	TRBJ1-1	TRBV4-3	-
TGTGCCAGCCGGACTAGCGATACCTACGAGCAGTACTTC	CASRTSDTYEQYF	TRBD2	TRBJ2-7	TRBV27	once
TGTGCCACCAGCAGAGATCGCGCCAGAAACACTGAAGCTTTCTTT	CATSRDRARNTEAFF	-	TRBJ1-1	TRBV15	-
TGTGCCAGTAGGCTATACAATGAGCAGTTCTTC	CASRLYNEQFF	-	TRBJ2-1	TRBV19	-
TGTGCCAGCAGTGTTTGGGGGGGGGCCTCCTACAATGAGCAGTTCTTC	CASSVWGGASYNEQFF	-	TRBJ2-1	TRBV6-1	-
TGTGCCAGCAGCTTGGGGGACAGGGATTATGGCTACACCTTC	CASSLGDRDYGYTF	TRBD1	TRBJ1-2	TRBV5-4	-
TGTGCCAGCAGACGTGGACAGGACAATGAGCAGTTCTTC	CASRRGQDNEQFF	TRBD1	TRBJ2-1	TRBV28	-
TGTGCCAGCAGCTTAAGGCGGACAGGGCCAGATACGCAGTATTTT	CASSLRRTGPDTQYF	TRBD1	TRBJ2-3	TRBV13	once
TGTGCCAGCACCACGGGACCCAGCTATGGCTACACCTTC	CASTTGPSYGYTF	-	TRBJ1-2	TRBV6-6	-
TGTGCCAGCAGCCAAGGGGGGGAGGATACGCAGTATTTT	CASSQGGEDTQYF	-	TRBJ2-3	TRBV14	few
TGCAGCGCTGGAGGGGGGGGGCGGTCAGCCTACGAGCAGTACTTC	CSAGGGGRSAYEQYF	-	TRBJ2-7	TRBV29-1	-
TGCGCCAGCAGCTTTAAGACAGGGGAAACAGATACGCAGTATTTT	CASSFKTGETDTQYF	TRBD1	TRBJ2-3	TRBV5-1	-
TGTGCCAGCTCCACAGAAATGAACACTGAAGCTTTCTTT	CASSTEMNTEAFF	-	TRBJ1-1	TRBV18	few
TGCGCCAGCAGCAGGACCGGGACTAGCGGGGCGCGACAAGAGACCCAGTACTTC	CASSRTGTSGARQETQYF	TRBD2	TRBJ2-5	TRBV5-1	-
TGTGCCAGCACCAACAATGAGCAGTTCTTC	CASTNNEQFF	-	TRBJ2-1	TRBV6-1	few
TGTGCCAGCACGACCCAGGGTAAGGGGCTGAGCGGCTACACCTTC	CASTTQGKGLSGYTF	-	TRBJ1-2	TRBV6-1	-
TGTGCCAGCGGCGGACAGGGAGGCAATCAGCCCCAGCATTTT	CASGGQGGNQPQHF	TRBD1	TRBJ1-5	TRBV2	-
TGTGCCTGGAGCGCTCCCCAGGGGTACTACGAGCAGTACTTC	CAWSAPQGYYEQYF	-	TRBJ2-7	TRBV30	-
TGTGCCAGTACTATAAGGACTGGACACAATGAGCAGTTCTTC	CASTIRTGHNEQFF	-	TRBJ2-1	TRBV19	-
TGCAGCGTTACCCCGACTAGCGGGGACAATGAGCAGTTCTTC	CSVTPTSGDNEQFF	TRBD2	TRBJ2-1	TRBV29-1	-
TGTGCCACCTCAGATACGCAGTATTTT	CATSDTQYF	-	TRBJ2-3	TRBV7-9	-
TGTGCCAGCAGTCTCTATAGCGGGGCAAGCACAGATACGCAGTATTTT	CASSLYSGASTDTQYF	TRBD2	TRBJ2-3	TRBV28	-